These T cell receptor beta chains were read from a single sample in a study of shared clonotypes between healthy human individuals. Clones were read by immunoSEQ multiplex PCR, and TCRdb kept only the in-frame ones, dropping some. The sample records 1.4 million to 1.5 million clones, roughly 96% being singletons. The specimen sequenced was naive CD4+ T cells sorted from blood. These TCRs come from a man aged 25-45 years in good health. Both conserved end residues are part of each CDR3. The order of the fields is D gene, clone size, V gene, J gene, CDR3 DNA, CDR3 protein. D genes are given only for firm matches. Clone size is shown for a subset of rows, as once, few, many or a class of expanded clone.

.	.	TRBV5-4	TRBJ2-5	TGTGCCAGCAGCTCGAGCCGGATCCAAGAGACCCAGTACTTC	CASSSSRIQETQYF
TRBD1	.	TRBV7-6	TRBJ2-7	TGTGCCAGCAGCTTAACAGGGGCCTACGAGCAGTACTTC	CASSLTGAYEQYF
TRBD1	.	TRBV11-2	TRBJ2-7	TGTGCCAGCAGCACCCGACAGGGGCGCCTCGTCGAGCAGTACTTC	CASSTRQGRLVEQYF
.	.	TRBV28	TRBJ2-1	TGTGCCAGCAGTTCCCTCTCCCGCCTAACGAATGAGCAGTTCTTC	CASSSLSRLTNEQFF
.	.	TRBV18	TRBJ1-1	TGTGCCAGCTCACATAATTCGGAAACGAACACTGAAGCTTTCTTT	CASSHNSETNTEAFF
.	.	TRBV30	TRBJ1-1	TGTGCCTGGAGGAGACGGAGGGACACTGAAGCTTTCTTT	CAWRRRRDTEAFF
.	.	TRBV10-3	TRBJ2-4	TGTGCCATCAGTGATCTAGGCAAAAACATTCAGTACTTC	CAISDLGKNIQYF
.	.	TRBV5-1	TRBJ2-7	TGCGCCAGCAGGTCCCAATACGAGCAGTACTTC	CASRSQYEQYF
.	.	TRBV11-1	TRBJ1-1	TGTGCCAGCAGTCAAAAGGCCTGGGGGAACACTGAAGCTTTCTTT	CASSQKAWGNTEAFF
.	once	TRBV18	TRBJ2-1	TGTGCCAGCTCACCTCAGGGCAATCATGTCTACAATGAGCAGTTCTTC	CASSPQGNHVYNEQFF
TRBD2	once	TRBV6-4	TRBJ2-1	TGTGCCAGCAGTGACTCTCCCTTACATTTAGCGGGGATTTACAATGAGCAGTTCTTC	CASSDSPLHLAGIYNEQFF
.	.	TRBV30	TRBJ2-7	TGTGCCTGGAGTAGCGGACGCACCTACGAGCAGTACTTC	CAWSSGRTYEQYF
TRBD2	.	TRBV6-5	TRBJ2-7	TGTGCCAGCAGTTACGGATCCGCTAGCGGTTCCGAGCAGTACTTC	CASSYGSASGSEQYF
TRBD2	.	TRBV7-6	TRBJ2-1	TGTGCCAGCAGCTTAAGAGTAGCGGGAGTTGGGTACAATGAGCAGTTCTTC	CASSLRVAGVGYNEQFF
.	.	TRBV4-3	TRBJ2-1	TGCGCCAGCAGCCAAAATCAGGGCGTCGCGCAGTTCTTC	CASSQNQGVAQFF
TRBD1	.	TRBV5-1	TRBJ2-4	TGCGCCAGCAGCCCAGAGGACAGGGAAGACATTCAGTACTTC	CASSPEDREDIQYF
TRBD1	.	TRBV5-1	TRBJ1-4	TGCGCCAGCAGCCCGAGACAGGGTGGTTCGTATGAAAAACTGTTTTTT	CASSPRQGGSYEKLFF
.	.	TRBV5-4	TRBJ2-7	TGTGCCAGCAGTTCGGGCAGGGTTCCCTACGAGCAGTACTTC	CASSSGRVPYEQYF
TRBD1	.	TRBV4-3	TRBJ2-2	TGCGCCAGCAGTCAACCAACAGGGGGATCCACCGGGGAGCTGTTTTTT	CASSQPTGGSTGELFF
TRBD2	.	TRBV30	TRBJ2-7	TGTGCCTGGTCTAGCGGAGGCTACGAGCAGTACTTC	CAWSSGGYEQYF
.	.	TRBV6-4	TRBJ2-2	TGTGCCAGCAGTGACGGCGACAGGCACACCGGGGAGCTGTTTTTT	CASSDGDRHTGELFF
.	once	TRBV6-1	TRBJ2-2	TGTGCCAGCAGTTTCGGCCTGGCCACCGGGGAGCTGTTTTTT	CASSFGLATGELFF
TRBD1	.	TRBV15	TRBJ2-5	TGTGCCACCAGCAGACCTGGACAGGGTGATGAGACCCAGTACTTC	CATSRPGQGDETQYF
.	.	TRBV9	TRBJ2-1	TGTGCCAGCAGCCAACTAGGTGCCTGGGGCAATGAGCAGTTCTTC	CASSQLGAWGNEQFF
TRBD2	.	TRBV7-9	TRBJ2-5	TGTGCCAGCAGCTTGGGACTAGCGGGAGAGACCCAGTACTTC	CASSLGLAGETQYF
TRBD1	.	TRBV5-8	TRBJ2-1	TGTGCCAGCAGCTCAATTCAACAGGGGTTTGAGCAGTTCTTC	CASSSIQQGFEQFF
.	.	TRBV29-1	TRBJ2-3	TGCAGCGTTCTCTTGTTGGGCAGCACAGATACGCAGTATTTT	CSVLLLGSTDTQYF
.	.	TRBV10-3	TRBJ2-2	TGTGCCATCAGTGAGTCCCTAGGAACGAACACCGGGGAGCTGTTTTTT	CAISESLGTNTGELFF
.	.	TRBV27	TRBJ2-7	TGTGCCAGCAGTTTATATCCGGTTAGCTCCTACGAGCAGTACTTC	CASSLYPVSSYEQYF
.	once	TRBV5-1	TRBJ2-1	TGCGCCAGCAGCTTACAGGGTATTGGGCCCGGTCAGTTCTTC	CASSLQGIGPGQFF
.	.	TRBV19	TRBJ2-7	TGTGCCAGTATGGGGGACAACTCCTACGAGCAGTACTTC	CASMGDNSYEQYF
.	.	TRBV5-1	TRBJ1-5	TGCGCCAGCAGCTTTGGCCCAAGACAGCCCCAGCATTTT	CASSFGPRQPQHF
TRBD2	.	TRBV5-4	TRBJ2-1	TGTGCCAGCAGAATGGGACTAGCGGGAGAAATTGCGCAGTTCTTC	CASRMGLAGEIAQFF
TRBD1	.	TRBV7-2	TRBJ1-4	TGTGCCAGCAGCGGGGGACAGGGACGGGAAAAACTGTTTTTT	CASSGGQGREKLFF
TRBD2	.	TRBV9	TRBJ2-7	TGTGCCAGCAGCGCTGGGACTAGCGGAGGAGCGAAGGAGCAGTACTTC	CASSAGTSGGAKEQYF
.	.	TRBV28	TRBJ2-3	TGTGCCAGCTCGGGTGCGGAGCCTAGCACAGATACGCAGTATTTT	CASSGAEPSTDTQYF
.	.	TRBV7-6	TRBJ1-3	TGTGCCAGCAGCTCCGAGGACAGCTCTGGAAACACCATATATTTT	CASSSEDSSGNTIYF
TRBD2	.	TRBV7-9	TRBJ2-3	TGTGCCAGCAGCTCACCTAGCGGGAGAAGGTCGGATCGCACAGATACGCAGTATTTT	CASSSPSGRRSDRTDTQYF
TRBD1	.	TRBV15	TRBJ1-4	TGTGCCACCAGCAGATGGACAGGTCGTTATGAAAAACTGTTTTTT	CATSRWTGRYEKLFF
.	once	TRBV5-4	TRBJ2-1	TGTGCCAGCAGCTTGAGAGGGTCCTACAATGAGCAGTTCTTC	CASSLRGSYNEQFF
TRBD1	.	TRBV28	TRBJ2-7	TGTGCCAGCGACAGGGGGGGGTACGAGCAGTACTTC	CASDRGGYEQYF
.	.	TRBV6-1	TRBJ2-1	TGTGCCAGCAGTGCCGGCTCAAGCGTCGGCGTGGCGCAGTTCTTC	CASSAGSSVGVAQFF
TRBD1	.	TRBV19	TRBJ1-1	TGTGCCAGTAGTACAGACAGGGACACTGAAGCTTTCTTT	CASSTDRDTEAFF
.	.	TRBV9	TRBJ2-2	TGTGCCAGCAGCGTAGCCCACAGGGCCCAAACCGGGGAGCTGTTTTTT	CASSVAHRAQTGELFF
.	.	TRBV27	TRBJ2-5	TGTGCCACCACCCCGTCAGGGAACGGTCAAATAAGAGTAGCGACCCAGTACTTC	CATTPSGNGQIRVATQYF
.	.	TRBV28	TRBJ1-5	TGTGCCACAAGTAGGACAGGCAATCAGCCCCAGCATTTT	CATSRTGNQPQHF
.	.	TRBV5-8	TRBJ1-2	TGTGCCAGCAGCTTTCGGTGGTCTGGCTACACCTTC	CASSFRWSGYTF
.	.	TRBV10-3	TRBJ2-7	TGTGCCATCAGTGAGCTTCGGGGGGCGTACGAGCAGTACTTC	CAISELRGAYEQYF
.	.	TRBV10-1	TRBJ1-5	TGCGCCATACTAGGGGGCAATCAGCCCCAGCATTTT	CAILGGNQPQHF
.	.	TRBV2	TRBJ1-1	TGTGCCAGCAGTGATATTTCAACATATCAAGCTTTCTTT	CASSDISTYQAFF